The present entry profiles one T cell receptor (beta chain) with its context. Germline values: CDR1 SGHTA, CDR2 FQGTGA. Trimming stripped 0 bases from V and 1 base from J, with 8 bases between. The CDR3 is 15 residues long. This sample is drawn from a study of blood T cell repertoires in COVID-19. The overall study: Samples came from the United States, Italy and Spain, spanning acute and convalescent COVID-19. The cDNA or gDNA used as material had been derived from T cells, B-cell-depleted T cells, or PBMCs.

Per the authors' pipeline: For nucleated cells, counts were estimated from reference gene primer amplification. Clones were sequenced by immunoSEQ multiplex PCR, and TCRdb holds only the in-frame ones, with some missing. For V, J and clone size, that table is used; D and trimming come from the DNA. The sample yields roughly 60,000 clones, 80% to 90% seen once. The chain has TRBV7-3 and TRBJ2-3; tentatively, D is TRBD2 (5 bases). Sample: peripheral blood. The TCR was taken from a woman aged 55-69 years with acute or convalescent COVID-19. The CDR3 DNA is TGTGCCAGCAGCTTAACTGACTATCGCACAGATACGCAGTATTTT. It is translated as CASSLTDYRTDTQYF.